This entry features one TCR beta chain sequence. This specimen belongs to a study of OX40 agonist ivuxolimab in advanced cancers. Study-level background: Patients received intravenous ivuxolimab every 2 weeks at 0.01 to 10 mg/kg.

Method: immunoSEQ multiplex PCR; TCRdb's copy keeps in-frame clones and lacks some. The sample carries around 80,000 clones, around four fifths recorded once. The study sampled blood at baseline, cycle 4 day 1, and cycle 7 day 1. This clonotype originated in an adult with an advanced solid tumor such as melanoma, head and neck, liver or kidney cancer. The sample was CD4+ or CD8+ T cells sorted from blood, taken in a trial of the OX40 agonist ivuxolimab.

The CDR3 is CASSVAPTSGGAYEQFF. In DNA form, the CDR3 reads TGTGCCAGCAGCGTAGCACCGACTAGCGGGGGGGCCTATGAGCAGTTCTTC. V is TRBV9 and J is TRBJ2-1, with 14 bases matching TRBD2. With 0 bases clipped from V and 8 bases from J, the junction kept 7 bases outside the gene matches. The CDR3 totals 17 residues. From germline, CDR1 is SGDLS and CDR2 YYNGEE.